This TCR beta chain was obtained from a study of T cell responses to AZD1222 COVID-19 vaccine (dated by TCRdb to the early 2020s). General notes on the study: AZD1222 recipients given second doses at about 4 weeks or at about 12 weeks were pooled, since spike-specific TCR depth and breadth were not found to differ between the two schedules. TCR sequencing was performed for roughly 240 trial participants, of whom 200 to 220 were given two doses of AZD1222 and around 25 were given two doses of MenACWY control vaccine. Trial participants were enrolled into age subgroups of 18-55, 56-69 and 70-plus years, which contained about 150, 27 and 61 TCR-sequenced participants, respectively.

Overall study results and their limits: Most participants were white British and females outnumbered males, and the authors suggested that clonal diversity may have been underestimated. CD4 TCRs associated with the vaccine covered the entire spike protein, and the dominant responses were in regions 160-218 and 743-854. Only a handful of AZD1222 recipients were SARS-CoV-2 seropositive at baseline, limiting conclusions about previously exposed vaccinees. The 56-69-year group was small, and its depth increase did not reach significance, likely because of low power. Because no day 14 peak-response samples were available, the repertoires could be characterized only after the peak T cell response. Reportedly, close to half of the unique spike-specific TCRs recognized epitopes lying outside the regions that are mutated in the B.1.351 and B.1.1.7 variants. A significant rise in spike-specific TCR breadth and depth was observed after two AZD1222 doses relative to day 0 and relative to MenACWY recipients.

CDR1 and CDR2 (DFQATT, SNEGSKA) derive from the germline V gene (reference sequence). V is pared back by 3 bases and J by 4 bases, with 10 bases lying between the germline termini. The CDR3 goes from the cysteine to the phenylalanine over 14 residues. CDR3 DNA only is kept here, 42 bases in frame from base 1. The intended sense of this specimen's time point label: baseline before first vaccination. Vaccinee samples were obtained from the UK trials COV001 and COV002, which included a single-blind randomized controlled phase 2/3 trial of AZD1222 (ChAdOx1 nCoV-19) in healthy adults. Trial participant PBMC samples were collected at day 0 and day 28 after the second dose for TCRbeta chain sequencing. The CDR3 regions of human TCRbeta chains were subjected to immunosequencing. The source study handled its data this way. TCRs in the repertoires were matched against a reference library of SARS-CoV-2-specific TCRs that had been generated with the MIRA antigen-specificity platform. Breadth meant the fraction of unique TCRs that were SARS-CoV-2-associated, whereas depth meant the fraction of total T cells that were SARS-CoV-2-associated. Using the MIRA data, each spike-specific TCR was assigned both to the spike region to which the TCR was reactive and to a CD4 or CD8 class. Log10-transformed breadth and depth values were compared by one-way ANOVA with Sidak's multiple comparisons tests. Imported from immuneACCESS, the table was reduced by TCRdb to in-frame sequences with V and J called. These copies leave out some clones; in studies compared against another copy, an unresolved V gene accounts for under half, and the cause of the remainder is not known. That table is the source of V, J and clone size, and D and trimming were worked out from the DNA. The sample yields fewer than 110,000 clones; about 90% were counted once. 15% to 20% of the sample belongs to the ten largest clones.

Remarks on this clone: The antigen this receptor binds is unknown. Per-nucleotide qualities are absent, and no much larger clonotype sits a single base away.

The sequences come from peripheral blood, collected on day 0 of AZD1222 vaccination. The clonotype comes from an adult in good health. The rearrangement joined TRBV20-1 to TRBJ1-6, with TRBD1 perhaps the D gene, on 5 matching bases. The DNA reads TGCAGTGCTAGTGCGGCAGGGTATAATTCACCCCTCCACTTT. This is translated as CSASAAGYNSPLHF.